This T cell receptor (beta chain) stems from a study of cytomegalovirus exposure and HLA in healthy donors. Concerning this clone itself: Its antigen is currently unknown.

This CDR3 has 13 residues. The germline CDR1 and CDR2 sequences are SNHLY and FYNNEI. V lost 2 bases to trimming and J lost 1 base, with 5 bases between them. PCR used 60 Vbeta primers and 13 Jbeta primers. Sequenced by immunoSEQ multiplex PCR; TCRdb stores in-frame clones only, minus some. The sample records around 130,000 clones, around 75% being singletons. Notes on the study in general: The majority of TCR sequences were rare, yet some public TCRs appeared in many donors. Presence/absence analyses rested on an assumption that sequencing depth was roughly uniform across donors. The classifier was said to identify cytomegalovirus status with high specificity and sensitivity. The study recorded 160 or so TCR beta chains that were cytomegalovirus-associated.

The TCR sequence derives from a woman in her thirties or forties in good health and CMV-seropositive. Sequenced material: PBMCs. The gene calls are TRBV2 and TRBJ1-1, with D possibly matching TRBD1 (5 bases). In nucleotides, the CDR3 is TGTGCCAGCAGTGAACAGGGGAACACTGAAGCTTTCTTT. Residues: CASSEQGNTEAFF.